These 19 T cell receptor beta chains were all obtained from the same sample, sequenced in a study of T cells in Graves' hyperthyroidism and ophthalmopathy. Amplified TCR beta CDR3 regions came from RNA transcripts. TCR CDR3 underwent first-round RT-PCR with the HTBI primer set. One entry per CDR3 protein, called by TCRdb with MiXCR from the multiplex PCR reads. The sample lists around 300,000 distinct CDR3 sequences, approximately 15% occurring once. The source material was blood. The origin of the receptors is a woman between 25 and 40 years old with Graves' hyperthyroidism.

This clonotype appeared many times. V usage is TRBV28 and J usage is TRBJ1-1; D perhaps matches TRBD1 (5 bases). CDR3 length: 14 amino acids. The V and J ends lost 8 bases and 4 bases respectively, with 17 bases between them. Germline V gene lookup returns CDR1 MDHEN and CDR2 SYDVKM. As DNA, the CDR3 is TGTGCCAGCCACTCAGGGAAACGGCTCACTGAAGCTTTCTTT. It specifies CASHSGKRLTEAFF.

This clonotype was observed many times. V gene TRBV27 combines with J gene TRBJ1-2; 9 nucleotides align to TRBD1. Germline-derived CDR1 and CDR2 are MNHEY and SMNVEV (reference sequence). Unmatched junction bases numbered 4, after V lost 6 bases and J lost 2 bases. The CDR3 is 14 residues long. The CDR3 DNA reads TGTGCCAGCAGGAGGACAGGGGAGAACTATGGCTACACCTTC. It encodes CASRRTGENYGYTF.

CDR3 residues: CASGAGGGEQYF. CDR3 nucleotides: TGTGCCTCGGGAGCGGGAGGGGGCGAGCAGTACTTC. This chain connects TRBV3-1 to TRBJ2-7; 10 bases align to TRBD2. Germline CDR1 LGHDT, CDR2 YNNKEL (reference sequence). Trimming removed 11 bases from V and 6 bases from J; junction bases left unmatched: 7. The CDR3 has 12 amino acids.

This clonotype was observed a handful of times. The V and J genes are TRBV28 and TRBJ2-3; 9 nucleotides match TRBD1. Germline CDR1 is MDHEN and CDR2 is SYDVKM. Germline trimming cut 7 bases from V and 4 bases from J; bases unmatched to any gene: 6. This CDR3 spans 14 amino acids. The chain's CDR3 is CASNLGQGADTQYF. The CDR3 region has the DNA TGTGCCAGCAACTTGGGACAGGGAGCAGATACGCAGTATTTT.

In regard to this clonotype: A read error may explain this, as a much larger clone is one base away. The missing conserved phenylalanine or tryptophan at the end of this CDR3 makes a read error likely. V usage is TRBV24-1 and J usage is TRBJ1-5; 8 bases match TRBD1. In germline, CDR1 is KGHDR, CDR2 SFDVKD. The CDR3 consists of 14 residues. The V and J ends lost 3 bases and 5 bases, in that order; junction bases with no gene match: 2. The CDR3 nucleotides read TGTGCCACCAGTGATATACAGGGGGATCAGCCCCAGCATTCT. Protein: CATSDIQGDQPQHS.

This clonotype was picked up many times. This chain links TRBV12-3 or TRBV12-4 with TRBJ2-2; 9 bases are shared with TRBD2. CDR3 size: 17 residues. V trimming: 8 bases; J trimming: 6 bases; junction bases outside the gene matches: 16. In DNA form, the CDR3 reads TGTGCCAGCCTAACCTGGGTAGCGGGAGTCCGGGCCGGGGAGCTGTTTTTT. This gives the protein CASLTWVAGVRAGELFF.

This chain links TRBV9 with TRBJ1-1, with TRBD1 matching over 7 bases. Trimming cost V 4 bases and J 4 bases; bases outside gene matches: 7. Germline values: CDR1 SGDLS, CDR2 YYNGEE. The CDR3 runs 14 residues. The CDR3 loop reads CASSRDSRGTEAFF. In DNA, the CDR3 is TGTGCCAGCAGCCGGGACAGTCGGGGCACTGAAGCTTTCTTT.

This clonotype was found many times. The chain links TRBV24-1 to TRBJ2-1; no reliable D call. V lost 6 bases, J lost 0 bases, and 8 bases lay in between. Germline CDR1 and CDR2: KGHDR and SFDVKD. There are 14 residues in the CDR3. CDR3 sequence (DNA): TGTGCCACCAGTAGCACGAACTCCTACAATGAGCAGTTCTTC. Its translation: CATSSTNSYNEQFF.

This clonotype was picked up a small number of times. V and J are TRBV30 and TRBJ1-2; D may be TRBD1 (5 bases). V lost 3 bases to trimming and J lost 4 bases, with 9 bases between them. Per the germline V gene, CDR1 is GTSNPN and CDR2 is SVGIG (reference sequence). The length of the CDR3 is 12 residues. CDR3 nucleotide sequence: TGTGCCTGGAGCGGGACGGCCTATGGCTACACCTTC. Translated, it gives CAWSGTAYGYTF.

The rearrangement links TRBV10-3 to TRBJ2-1; a weak D match, TRBD2 (6 bases). The germline V gene encodes CDR1 ENHRY and CDR2 SYGVKD. V was shortened by 0 bases and J by 7 bases, with 13 bases between the two germline ends. This CDR3 has 15 amino acids. CDR3 amino acids: CAISESGGASNEQFF. The CDR3 DNA follows: TGTGCCATCAGTGAGTCCGGCGGGGCCTCTAATGAGCAGTTCTTC.

The table lists this clonotype with many counts. This sequence joins TRBV6-2 or TRBV6-3 and TRBJ1-5; perhaps TRBD1 as D (5 bases). The ends were cut back, 2 bases at V and 4 bases at J, with 9 bases in the middle. This CDR3 is 14 amino acids long. The germline V gene encodes CDR1 MNHEY and CDR2 SVGEGT. The CDR3 nucleotides are TGTGCCAGCAGTTACAAGACAGCTAATCAGCCCCAGCATTTT. Residues: CASSYKTANQPQHF.

At least ten counts were recorded for this clonotype. The chain joins TRBV7-3 to TRBJ2-2; D uncertain. V was trimmed by 6 bases and J by 7 bases, leaving 24 bases between them. This CDR3 has 17 amino acids. The germline CDR1 and CDR2 sequences are SGHTA and FQGTGA. Here the CDR3 reads CASRQRIPYFSGGELFF. In DNA, the CDR3 is TGTGCCAGCAGACAAAGGATACCCTACTTTTCGGGCGGGGAGCTGTTTTTT.

This clonotype was observed a few times. This chain uses TRBV18 with TRBJ2-2; D gene unclear. The length of the CDR3 is 13 residues. The germline V and J ends were trimmed by 7 bases and 9 bases, with 15 bases remaining between them. The germline gives CDR1 KGHSH, CDR2 LQKENI. CDR3 sequence (DNA): TGTGCCAGCTTCACCGGCGAGACTCGGGAGCTGTTTTTT. Amino acid sequence: CASFTGETRELFF.

This clonotype was counted ten times or more. The chain employs TRBV20-1 and TRBJ1-1; D unresolved. From germline, CDR1 is DFQATT and CDR2 SNEGSKA (reference sequence). V lost 2 bases and J 3 bases, leaving 16 bases between the germline ends. The CDR3 covers 15 residues. Here the CDR3 reads CSARIPGYTDTEAFF. CDR3 nucleotide sequence: TGCAGTGCTAGAATTCCGGGATATACGGACACTGAAGCTTTCTTT.

This clonotype was counted many times. V and J are TRBV7-8 and TRBJ1-5; 8 nucleotides align to TRBD1. CDR1 is SGHVS and CDR2 is FQNEAQ in the germline V gene. The CDR3 has 22 residues. The ends lost 5 bases at V and 0 bases at J; junction bases unmatched: 24. CDR3 DNA: TGTGCCAGCAGCGTCGATGGGTGGGGCAGGGGGCTTGAGATTTATAGCAATCAGCCCCAGCATTTT. Its protein product is CASSVDGWGRGLEIYSNQPQHF.

Turning to this clonotype: A junction end diverges from the germline sequence, so it may reflect a read error. This chain uses TRBV6-2 or TRBV6-3 with TRBJ2-1, with a tentative D call TRBD2 (5 bases). The CDR3 runs 13 residues. CDR1 and CDR2 (germline): MNHEY, SVGEGT. The CDR3 sequence: CASSYGLYNGQFF. The CDR3 DNA reads TGTGCCAGCAGTTACGGACTCTACAATGGGCAGTTCTTC.

This clonotype was detected only a few times. The chain couples TRBV20-1 to TRBJ2-3; TRBD1 is a possible D gene (6 bases). Germline CDR1 is DFQATT and CDR2 is SNEGSKA (reference sequence). The CDR3 sequence is 10 residues long. V was cut by 8 bases and J by 4 bases, with 7 bases left in between. The CDR3 DNA follows: TGCAGTCCAGGGGCAGATACGCAGTATTTT. Translating gives CSPGADTQYF.

This clonotype was seen only a few times. This chain connects TRBV18 to TRBJ2-3, with D unclear. Trimming stripped 5 bases from V and 5 bases from J, with 17 bases between. The germline V gene encodes CDR1 KGHSH and CDR2 LQKENI. The CDR3 has 15 amino acids. The chain's CDR3 is CASSIRPAYKDTQYF. CDR3 nucleotides: TGTGCCAGCTCAATTAGACCAGCTTACAAAGATACGCAGTATTTT.

As for this clonotype: One end of the junction varies from germline; a read error may be responsible. J is TRBJ1-2 and V is TRBV2; 8 bases agree with TRBD1. The CDR3 extends over 14 amino acids. Germline V lookup: CDR1 SNHLY, CDR2 FYNNEI. The CDR3 bases are TGTGCCAGCAGAGAAGTCAGGACAGGGAGTGGCTACACCTTC. The encoded protein is CASREVRTGSGYTF.